One sample yielded the 8 T cell receptor beta chains listed below, sequenced in a study of T cell repertoires in cytomegalovirus infection. TCRdb re-called the reads through MiXCR, storing one row per CDR3 protein. The table records roughly 320,000 distinct CDR3 sequences, around a tenth of them present only once. Sequencing was performed on PBMCs. Receptors originate from a human donor in good health (CMV status not recorded). Some clones in this sample may be carry-over from other donors' samples.

In this sample, this clonotype turned up a few times. J is TRBJ1-5 and V is TRBV27; perhaps TRBD1 as D (6 bases). The ends were cut back, 5 bases at V and 4 bases at J, with 15 bases in the middle. Looked up from germline, CDR1 is MNHEY and CDR2 is SMNVEV (reference sequence). This CDR3 region has 15 residues. The CDR3 is CASSPRTVINQPQHF. The CDR3 bases are TGTGCCAGCAGTCCTCGGACAGTTATAAATCAGCCCCAGCATTTT.

This clonotype was picked up many times. The chain links TRBV28 to TRBJ2-1; D call uncertain. The germline V gene has CDR1 MDHEN and CDR2 SYDVKM. The ends were cut back, 4 bases at V and 8 bases at J, with 6 bases in the middle. The CDR3 runs to 11 residues. The CDR3 sequence: CASSSLDEQFF. CDR3 coding DNA: TGTGCCAGCAGTTCTCTCGATGAGCAGTTCTTC.

This clonotype was detected many times. The gene calls are TRBV6-1 and TRBJ1-5; 9 bases match TRBD1. The CDR3 sequence is 14 residues long. Germline V gene lookup returns CDR1 MNHNS and CDR2 SASEGT. Unmatched junction bases numbered 6, after V lost 5 bases and J lost 7 bases. CDR3 amino acids: CASSQDRGGQPQHF. In DNA, the CDR3 is TGTGCCAGCAGTCAGGACAGGGGTGGCCAGCCCCAGCATTTT.

This clonotype has ten or more counts. J is TRBJ1-4 and V is TRBV7-2; weak D call: TRBD1 (6 bases). The V gene lost 2 bases and the J gene lost 4 bases, with 11 bases spanning the gap. In germline, CDR1 is SGHTA, CDR2 FQGNSA. The CDR3 has 15 residues. The CDR3 region has the DNA TGTGCCAGCAGCTTACAGACAGGCGGTAATGAAAAACTGTTTTTT. This gives the protein CASSLQTGGNEKLFF. The entire variable domain, with the rest obtained from reference TRBV7-2 and TRBJ1-4, is as follows: GAGVSQSPSNKVTEKGKDVELRCDPISGHTALYWYRQSLGQGLEFLIYFQGNSAPDKSGLPSDRFSAERTGGSVSTLTIQRTQQEDSAVYLCASSLQTGGNEKLFFGSGTQLSVL.

The genes are TRBV12-3 or TRBV12-4 and TRBJ2-3; 9 positions match TRBD2. Trimming removed 5 bases from V and 9 bases from J; junction bases left unmatched: 12. There are 15 residues in the CDR3. CDR3 in amino acids: CASSASSGRFETQYF. CDR3 DNA sequence: TGTGCCAGCAGTGCCTCCAGCGGGAGGTTCGAGACGCAGTATTTT.

This clonotype was seen a handful of times. This sequence joins TRBV12-3 or TRBV12-4 and TRBJ2-7; perhaps TRBD2 as D (7 bases). Trimming stripped 6 bases from V and 4 bases from J, with 19 bases between. The CDR3 contains 15 residues. The CDR3 DNA follows: TGTGCCAGCAGCGGGGGGACATCTCTAGGATACGAGCAGTACTTC. The encoded protein is CASSGGTSLGYEQYF.

The chain couples TRBV7-3 to TRBJ1-3, with D uncertain. The V and J ends lost 2 bases and 2 bases respectively, with 10 bases between them. This CDR3 contains 15 residues. Per germline, CDR1 SGHTA and CDR2 FQGTGA. The CDR3 bases are TGTGCCAGCAGCTTAGACTCAGGACCTGGAAACACCATATATTTT. It codes for CASSLDSGPGNTIYF.

This clonotype was counted only a few times. The rearrangement links TRBV9 to TRBJ2-7; D is perhaps TRBD1 (5 bases). The CDR3 runs to 16 residues. Trimming pared 0 bases from V and 6 bases from J, leaving 19 bases between. Looked up from germline, CDR1 is SGDLS and CDR2 is YYNGEE. CDR3 region: CASSVADVDSRFEQYF. The CDR3 DNA follows: TGTGCCAGCAGCGTAGCGGACGTTGACAGTCGCTTCGAGCAGTACTTC. Variable domain in full (rest from reference TRBV9 and TRBJ2-7): DSGVTQTPKHLITATGQRVTLRCSPRSGDLSVYWYQQSLDQGLQFLIQYYNGEERAKGNILERFSAQQFPDLHSELNLSSLELGDSALYFCASSVADVDSRFEQYFGPGTRLTVT.